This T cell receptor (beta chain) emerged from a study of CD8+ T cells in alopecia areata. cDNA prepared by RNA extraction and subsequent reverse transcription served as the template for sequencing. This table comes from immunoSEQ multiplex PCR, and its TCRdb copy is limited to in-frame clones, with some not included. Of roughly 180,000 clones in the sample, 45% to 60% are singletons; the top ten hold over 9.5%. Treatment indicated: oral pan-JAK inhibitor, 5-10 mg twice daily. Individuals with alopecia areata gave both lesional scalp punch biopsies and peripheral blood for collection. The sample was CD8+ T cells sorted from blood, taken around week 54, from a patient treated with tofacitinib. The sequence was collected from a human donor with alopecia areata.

The CDR3: CAWSGPDRSRYGYTF. CDR3 sequence (DNA): TGTGCCTGGAGTGGCCCGGACAGGTCGCGGTATGGCTACACCTTC. The V and J genes are TRBV30 and TRBJ1-2; 7 bases are shared with TRBD1. Per the germline V gene, CDR1 is GTSNPN and CDR2 is SVGIG (reference sequence). V shed 1 base and J 5 bases; nucleotides not matched to a gene: 10. This CDR3 is built from 15 residues.